Each of the 12 T cell receptor beta chains below was sequenced from the same sample in a study of T cell responses to AZD1222 COVID-19 vaccine. The protocol was immunoSEQ multiplex PCR, while the TCRdb copy is restricted to in-frame clones and leaves out a portion. There are some 180,000 clones in the sample; roughly 92% occur only once, and 1% to 1.5% lies in the top ten. This material consisted of peripheral blood, taken on day 0 of AZD1222 vaccination. Receptors originate from an adult in good health.

The rearrangement joins TRBV6-5 to TRBJ1-5; a weak D match, TRBD1 (6 bases). The ends were cut back, 6 bases at V and 4 bases at J, with 16 bases in the middle. Germline CDR1 MNHEY, CDR2 SVGAGI. The CDR3 loop spans 15 amino acids. The CDR3 loop reads CASRPTGGGNQPQHF. CDR3 nucleotide sequence: TGTGCCAGCAGGCCGACAGGTGGGGGAAATCAGCCCCAGCATTTT.

The table lists this clone with a count of one. The J gene is TRBJ2-6, the V gene TRBV30, with 10 positions matching TRBD1. After removal of 8 bases from V and 1 base from J, the junction contained 2 bases not matched to a gene. Germline-derived CDR1 and CDR2 are GTSNPN and SVGIG (reference sequence). The CDR3 consists of 14 residues. The CDR3 DNA reads TGTGCCGGGACAGGGGTGTCTGGGGCCAACGTCCTGACTTTC. Its translation is CAGTGVSGANVLTF. Full variable domain (remainder filled in from reference TRBV30 and TRBJ2-6): SQTIHQWPATLVQPVGSPLSLECTVEGTSNPNLYWYRQAAGRGLQLLFYSVGIGQISSEVPQNLSASRPQDRQFILSSKKLLLSDSGFYLCAGTGVSGANVLTFGAGSRLTVL.

This clone appeared a single time. The chain employs TRBV10-3 and TRBJ2-7, with D possibly being TRBD2 (7 bases). The CDR3 extends over 14 amino acids. Germline CDR1 is ENHRY and CDR2 is SYGVKD. V was clipped by 8 bases and J by 3 bases, with 17 bases between them. The CDR3 nucleotides read TGTGCCATCCTCACCGCGGGGGCTCACTACGAGCAGTACTTC. Its translation is CAILTAGAHYEQYF.

The J gene is TRBJ1-2, the V gene TRBV3-1 (or the pseudogene TRBV3-2); unclear D gene. Germline CDR1 and CDR2: LGHDT and YNNKEL (reference sequence). Between the trimmed V and J ends, which lost 1 base and 6 bases, there was a span of 12 bases. The CDR3 is 14 residues long. The chain's CDR3 is CASSQVLEAHGYTF. CDR3 DNA: TGTGCCAGCAGCCAAGTCCTCGAAGCACATGGCTACACCTTC.

The chain employs TRBV7-9 and TRBJ1-2; D is possibly TRBD1 (5 bases). The V end was cut by 6 bases, the J end by 8 bases, with 13 bases between. Germline CDR1 reads SEHNR; CDR2 reads FQNEAQ (reference sequence). The CDR3 totals 12 residues. Here the CDR3 reads CASSSQGLGYTF. The CDR3 DNA reads TGTGCCAGCAGTTCCCAGGGATTGGGCTACACCTTC.

This clone was detected only once. The chain uses TRBV6-4 and TRBJ1-5; D perhaps matches TRBD1 (5 bases). Germline V gene sequence: CDR1 MRHNA, CDR2 SNTAGT. Between the trimmed V and J ends, which lost 4 bases and 4 bases, there was a span of 8 bases. This CDR3 has 13 amino acids. CDR3 DNA sequence: TGTGCCAGCAGTGCACAGGATAATCAGCCCCAGCATTTT. Its protein product is CASSAQDNQPQHF.

In this sample, this clone turned up once. J is TRBJ2-1 and V is TRBV4-1; the D gene is possibly TRBD2 (6 bases). CDR3 length: 15 amino acids. Per the germline V gene, CDR1 is MGHRA and CDR2 is YSYEKL. V shed 4 bases and J shed 3 bases, with 13 bases lying between them. CDR3 residues: CASSPGTWGYNEQFF. The CDR3 DNA follows: TGCGCCAGCAGCCCAGGGACTTGGGGCTACAATGAGCAGTTCTTC.

The CDR3, as DNA: TGTGCCAGCAGCTCGGGGACGGCGTTAAGGGAGCAGTACTTC. Encoded protein: CASSSGTALREQYF. This chain uses TRBV13 with TRBJ2-7; D possibly matches TRBD1 or TRBD2 (5 bases each). The CDR3 totals 14 residues. Trimming stripped 4 bases from V and 7 bases from J, with 17 bases between. Germline assignment: CDR1 PRHDT and CDR2 FYEKMQ (reference sequence).

The DNA for the CDR3 is TGTGCCAGCAGCCCGGCCGGGACAGCCTATCAGCCCCAGCATTTT. Translation: CASSPAGTAYQPQHF. The chain combines TRBV6-6 with TRBJ1-5; 7 nucleotides agree with TRBD1. V lost 6 bases to trimming and J lost 5 bases; unmatched junction nucleotides: 10. The CDR3 totals 15 residues. CDR1 is MNHNY and CDR2 is SVGAGI in the germline V gene (reference sequence).

The genes are TRBV11-2 and TRBJ2-7, with TRBD2 matching 11 bases. In germline, CDR1 is SGHAT, CDR2 FQNNGV. CDR3 size: 16 residues. Germline trimming cut 5 bases from V and 1 base from J; bases unmatched to any gene: 7. The CDR3 is CASSSRLAGTSYEQYF. The CDR3 nucleotides are TGTGCCAGCAGCAGTAGACTAGCGGGAACTTCCTACGAGCAGTACTTC.

The chain employs TRBV18 and TRBJ1-1; D unresolved. V lost 5 bases and J 5 bases, leaving 15 bases between the germline ends. The CDR3 loop spans 14 amino acids. Germline assignment: CDR1 KGHSH and CDR2 LQKENI. The CDR3 DNA sequence: TGTGCCAGCTCAGCTAGGACCCAGCAGACTGAAGCTTTCTTT. This translates into CASSARTQQTEAFF.

The chain is built from TRBV5-1 and TRBJ2-2; tentatively, D is TRBD2 (5 bases). Deletions cut 0 bases from V and 6 bases from J, with 15 bases between. From germline, CDR1 is SGHRS and CDR2 YFSETQ. The CDR3 totals 16 residues. CDR3 coding DNA: TGCGCCAGCAGCTTGGACGGGAATGGGGTCCCCGGGGAGCTGTTTTTT. This codes for CASSLDGNGVPGELFF.